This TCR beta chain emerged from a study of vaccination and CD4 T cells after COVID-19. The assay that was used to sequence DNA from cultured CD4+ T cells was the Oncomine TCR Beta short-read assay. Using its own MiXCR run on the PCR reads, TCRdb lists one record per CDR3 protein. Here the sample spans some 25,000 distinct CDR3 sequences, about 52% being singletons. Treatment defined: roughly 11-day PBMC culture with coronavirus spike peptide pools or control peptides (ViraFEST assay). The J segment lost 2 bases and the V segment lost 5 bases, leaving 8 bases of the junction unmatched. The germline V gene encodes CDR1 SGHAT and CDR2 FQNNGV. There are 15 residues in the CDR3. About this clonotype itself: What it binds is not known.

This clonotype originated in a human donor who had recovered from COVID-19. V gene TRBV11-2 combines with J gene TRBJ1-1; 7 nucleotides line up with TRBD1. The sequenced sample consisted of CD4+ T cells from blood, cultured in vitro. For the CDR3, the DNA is TGTGCCAGCAGCCCGACAGGGTTCGGAAACACTGAAGCTTTCTTT. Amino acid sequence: CASSPTGFGNTEAFF.